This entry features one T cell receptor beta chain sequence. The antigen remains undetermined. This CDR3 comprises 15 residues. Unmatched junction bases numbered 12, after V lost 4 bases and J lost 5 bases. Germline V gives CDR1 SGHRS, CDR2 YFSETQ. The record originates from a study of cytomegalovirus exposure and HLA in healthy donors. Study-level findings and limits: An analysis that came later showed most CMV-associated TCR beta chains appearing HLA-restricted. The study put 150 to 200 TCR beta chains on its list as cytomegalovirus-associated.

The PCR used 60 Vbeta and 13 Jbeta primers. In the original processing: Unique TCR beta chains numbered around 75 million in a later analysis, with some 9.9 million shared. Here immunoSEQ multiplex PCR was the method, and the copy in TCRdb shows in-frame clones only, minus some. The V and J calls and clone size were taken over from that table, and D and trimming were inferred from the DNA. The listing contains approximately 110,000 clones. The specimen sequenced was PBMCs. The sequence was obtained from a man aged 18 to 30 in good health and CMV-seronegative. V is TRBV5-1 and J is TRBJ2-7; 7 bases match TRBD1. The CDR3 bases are TGCGCCAGCAGCGCCCGAATGACAGGGTTCCACGAGCAGTACTTC. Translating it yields CASSARMTGFHEQYF.